This entry lists 17 T cell receptor beta chains sequenced from one sample in a study of T cell responses to AZD1222 COVID-19 vaccine. Sequencing used immunoSEQ multiplex PCR; TCRdb keeps in-frame clones, though not all of them. The data contain just over 90,000 clones, approximately 92% of them singletons. The sequences come from peripheral blood, collected 28 days after the second AZD1222 dose. Source of these receptors: an adult who received the AZD1222 COVID-19 vaccine.

The genes are TRBV5-4 and TRBJ2-3, with a tentative D call TRBD1 (6 bases). V shed 4 bases and J shed 0 bases, with 18 bases lying between them. The CDR3 length is 17 residues. Germline CDR1 SGHNT, CDR2 YYREEE (reference sequence). The CDR3 DNA sequence: TGTGCCAGCAGCCTATCGCGAGGGGGTTCTAGCACAGATACGCAGTATTTT. This gives the protein CASSLSRGGSSTDTQYF.

This chain joins TRBV18 and TRBJ2-2; D ambiguous. Per germline, CDR1 KGHSH and CDR2 LQKENI. Trimming took 3 bases from V and 4 from J, leaving 18 bases between them. The CDR3 has 17 amino acids. The CDR3: CASSPSGQSHPTGELFF. DNA of the CDR3: TGTGCCAGCTCACCGTCGGGCCAGTCCCACCCCACCGGGGAGCTGTTTTTT.

The rearrangement uses TRBV4-2 and TRBJ2-7; the D is unclear. Germline CDR1 reads LGHNA; CDR2 reads YNFKEQ. CDR3 size: 17 residues. Trimming removed 0 bases at V and 0 bases at J, with 15 bases between. CDR3 amino acids: CASSQEGPSYGSYEQYF. The CDR3 coding sequence is TGTGCCAGCAGCCAAGAAGGCCCCAGTTATGGCTCCTACGAGCAGTACTTC.

V usage is TRBV7-9 and J usage is TRBJ2-1, with 10 bases lining up with TRBD2. Germline V gives CDR1 SEHNR, CDR2 FQNEAQ (reference sequence). V was clipped by 1 base and J by 8 bases; unmatched bases: 5. The CDR3 has 15 residues. The CDR3 DNA reads TGTGCCAGCAGCTTAGTGCCTAGCGGGAGCGATGAGCAGTTCTTC. Its translation is CASSLVPSGSDEQFF.

The table lists this clone with a count of one. The J gene is TRBJ2-7, the V gene TRBV6-5; TRBD1 aligns across 9 bases. Germline trimming cut 2 bases from V and 4 bases from J; bases unmatched to any gene: 9. This CDR3 has 16 amino acids. Germline lookup yields CDR1 MNHEY and CDR2 SVGAGI. CDR3 sequence (DNA): TGTGCCAGCAGTTACGGTTTGAGACAGGGGGAATACGAGCAGTACTTC. Amino acids: CASSYGLRQGEYEQYF.

This chain uses TRBV2 with TRBJ1-6; no definite D call. The V end lost 1 base, the J end lost 15 bases, and 4 bases lay between the germline ends. CDR3 size: 10 residues. Germline CDR1 reads SNHLY; CDR2 reads FYNNEI. The CDR3 loop reads CASSEGVLHF. In DNA, the CDR3 is TGTGCCAGCAGTGAAGGGGTCCTCCACTTT.

The rearrangement uses TRBV6-6 and TRBJ1-3; TRBD1 might be the D (5 bases). This CDR3 has 14 amino acids. The V gene's germline CDR1 is MNHNY and CDR2 SVGAGI (reference sequence). Trimming pared 4 bases from V and 4 bases from J, leaving 11 bases between. CDR3 residues: CASSFGTGGNTIYF. As DNA, the CDR3 is TGTGCCAGCAGTTTTGGGACGGGAGGAAACACCATATATTTT.

The chain recombines TRBV4-1 with TRBJ2-5; D not resolved. There are 13 residues in the CDR3. Germline lookup yields CDR1 MGHRA and CDR2 YSYEKL. Trimming took 4 bases from V and 1 from J, leaving 7 bases between them. The CDR3 DNA reads TGCGCCAGCAGCCTCACGGTCCAAGAGACCCAGTACTTC. Residues: CASSLTVQETQYF.

In DNA form, the CDR3 reads TGTGCCAGCAGCCAAGTGGGACAGTATAGCAATCAGCCCCAGCATTTT. Translating it yields CASSQVGQYSNQPQHF. V usage is TRBV4-2 and J usage is TRBJ1-5; the match to TRBD1 covers 7 bases. From germline, CDR1 is LGHNA and CDR2 YNFKEQ. This CDR3 is 16 amino acids long. Germline trimming cut 1 base from V and 0 bases from J; bases unmatched to any gene: 3.

The table lists this clone with a few counts. This rearrangement joins TRBV6-6 to TRBJ1-1; no clear D. V shed 9 bases and J shed 1 base, with 9 bases lying between them. Germline V CDR1 and CDR2: MNHNY, SVGAGI (reference sequence). The CDR3 loop spans 12 amino acids. The CDR3 loop reads CARETTNTEAFF. CDR3 in DNA: TGTGCCAGGGAAACAACGAACACTGAAGCTTTCTTT.

The rearrangement links TRBV30 to TRBJ2-6; D not certain. This CDR3 contains 15 residues. Germline lookup yields CDR1 GTSNPN and CDR2 SVGIG (reference sequence). Trimming removed 1 base from V and 0 bases from J, with 7 bases in between. The CDR3, as DNA: TGTGCCTGGAGTGCCCCTTCCTCTGGGGCCAACGTCCTGACTTTC. This translates into CAWSAPSSGANVLTF.

V usage is TRBV7-2 and J usage is TRBJ2-7, with 14 bases identical to TRBD2. There are 15 residues in the CDR3. V shed 2 bases, J shed 5 bases, and the junction held 2 bases outside the gene matches. Germline loops: CDR1 SGHTA, CDR2 FQGNSA. The CDR3 reads CASSLTGLAGDEQYF. The DNA for the CDR3 is TGTGCCAGCAGCTTAACGGGACTAGCGGGGGACGAGCAGTACTTC.

V usage is TRBV5-1 and J usage is TRBJ1-1; 7 bases map to TRBD1. CDR1 and CDR2 (germline): SGHRS, YFSETQ. V shed 3 bases and J 1 base; nucleotides not matched to a gene: 3. The CDR3 length is 14 residues. The DNA of the CDR3 is TGCGCCAGCAGCTGGGGGACAGCGAACACTGAAGCTTTCTTT. Its translation: CASSWGTANTEAFF.

The chain has TRBV19 and TRBJ1-5; D gene uncertain. Trimming removed 7 bases at V and 0 bases at J, with 7 bases between. CDR1 is LNHDA, CDR2 SQIVND, per germline (reference sequence). CDR3 size: 13 residues. This CDR3 is CASTPNSNQPQHF. The CDR3 DNA reads TGTGCCAGTACCCCAAATAGCAATCAGCCCCAGCATTTT.

The V gene is TRBV7-9, the J gene TRBJ2-4, with 9 bases matching TRBD1. This CDR3 has 12 residues. Per the germline V gene, CDR1 is SEHNR and CDR2 is FQNEAQ (reference sequence). With 5 bases clipped from V and 15 bases from J, the junction kept 8 bases outside the gene matches. The DNA of the CDR3 is TGTGCCAGCAGCCTGGGACAGGGAAATGGGTACTTC. It translates to CASSLGQGNGYF. The full variable domain, rest sourced from reference TRBV7-9 and TRBJ2-4, is DTGVSQNPRHKITKRGQNVTFRCDPISEHNRLYWYRQTLGQGPEFLTYFQNEAQLEKSRLLSDRFSAERPKGSFSTLEIQRTEQGDSAMYLCASSLGQGNGYFGAGTRLSVL.

This clone was seen a single time. The genes are TRBV6-1 and TRBJ2-4, with a weak D call TRBD2 (6 bases). Germline lookup yields CDR1 MNHNS and CDR2 SASEGT. V was pared by 3 bases and J by 2 bases, with 14 bases between. This CDR3 contains 16 residues. CDR3 nucleotides: TGTGCCAGCAGTGAGCGGCTGGAGGGACCCAAAAACATTCAGTACTTC. Amino acid sequence: CASSERLEGPKNIQYF.

This sequence joins TRBV20-1 and TRBJ2-5; 9 bases are a match to TRBD2. V gave up 3 bases and J gave up 4 bases; unmatched junction bases: 6. This CDR3 contains 14 residues. Germline V gene lookup returns CDR1 DFQATT and CDR2 SNEGSKA (reference sequence). CDR3 nucleotides: TGCAGTGCTAGTAAGGCGGGGGGGGTAGAGACCCAGTACTTC. Amino acid sequence: CSASKAGGVETQYF.